The 12 T cell receptor beta chains listed next were all sequenced from one sample in a study of T cell changes during pregnancy in multiple sclerosis. Here immunoSEQ multiplex PCR was the method, and the copy in TCRdb shows in-frame clones only, minus some. Among 100,000 or so clones listed, approximately 94% were seen once. This material consisted of peripheral blood, taken in the second trimester of pregnancy. The receptor set was obtained from a female donor with multiple sclerosis, enrolled in a pregnancy study.

The CDR3 spells CASSYGQGRESGYTF. In DNA form, the CDR3 reads TGTGCCAGCAGCTACGGACAGGGCAGAGAGAGCGGCTACACCTTC. This rearrangement joins TRBV2 to TRBJ1-2; 8 nucleotides match TRBD1. V was pared by 6 bases and J by 8 bases, with 14 bases of the junction left unmatched. CDR3 length: 15 residues. In germline, CDR1 is SNHLY, CDR2 FYNNEI.

This chain links TRBV11-3 with TRBJ2-1, with 7 bases identical to TRBD2. This CDR3 is built from 14 residues. V shed 1 base, J shed 4 bases, and the junction held 1 base outside the gene matches. Germline V gene lookup returns CDR1 SGHNT and CDR2 YENEEA. This CDR3 reads CASSLGGGYNEQFF. Written as DNA, the CDR3 is TGTGCCAGCAGCTTAGGGGGAGGGTACAATGAGCAGTTCTTC.

The chain links TRBV4-1 to TRBJ1-1; 12 nucleotides match TRBD1. Trimming took 4 bases from V and 10 from J; bases not matched to a gene: 7. The length of the CDR3 is 14 residues. Germline V gene lookup returns CDR1 MGHRA and CDR2 YSYEKL. The CDR3 DNA is TGCGCCAGCAGCCCTGGGACAGGGGGCTCGTCAGCTTTCTTT. Translated, it gives CASSPGTGGSSAFF.

The rearrangement uses TRBV7-3 and TRBJ2-2, with 10 bases identical to TRBD2. The CDR3 is 16 residues long. Unmatched junction bases numbered 10, after V lost 6 bases and J lost 6 bases. Per the germline V gene, CDR1 is SGHTA and CDR2 is FQGTGA. CDR3 loop: CASRSGGAGGAGELFF. CDR3 DNA sequence: TGTGCCAGCAGGAGCGGGGGGGCCGGGGGAGCCGGGGAGCTGTTTTTT.

This rearrangement joins TRBV30 to TRBJ1-2; D not resolved. The CDR3 has 13 residues. Germline values: CDR1 GTSNPN, CDR2 SVGIG (reference sequence). V was clipped by 5 bases and J by 4 bases, with 14 bases between them. CDR3 nucleotides: TGTGCCTGGGGAGGCCTGACTTTCTATGGCTACACCTTC. It is translated as CAWGGLTFYGYTF.

The chain combines TRBV5-1 with TRBJ1-1; 10 nucleotides agree with TRBD1. Germline lookup yields CDR1 SGHRS and CDR2 YFSETQ. The CDR3 is 13 amino acids. The trim removed 4 bases at V and 7 bases at J, leaving 4 bases unmatched. In DNA form, the CDR3 reads TGCGCCAGCAGCACCGGGACAGGGGTTGAAGCTTTCTTT. The encoded protein is CASSTGTGVEAFF.

The chain carries TRBV6-1 and TRBJ2-2; 12 bases line up with TRBD2. The V segment lost 6 bases and the J segment 4 bases; nucleotides outside the gene matches: 3. Germline CDR1 and CDR2: MNHNS and SASEGT. The CDR3 extends over 15 amino acids. CDR3 DNA sequence: TGTGCCAGCAGCCAGACTAGCGGGGGCACCGGGGAGCTGTTTTTT. Protein sequence: CASSQTSGGTGELFF.

J is TRBJ1-5 and V is TRBV7-8; no firm D call. The CDR3 has 17 amino acids. The V gene's germline CDR1 is SGHVS and CDR2 FQNEAQ. Trimming left V 3 bases short and J 2 bases short, with 17 bases between. CDR3 amino acids: CASSFYPEGEGNQPQHF. The CDR3 nucleotides read TGTGCCAGCAGCTTCTACCCAGAGGGCGAGGGCAATCAGCCCCAGCATTTT.

The gene calls are TRBV25-1 and TRBJ2-3, with D perhaps matching TRBD1 (5 bases). The CDR3 is made up of 14 amino acids. The germline gives CDR1 MGHDK, CDR2 SYGVNS. Trimming stripped 4 bases from V and 6 bases from J, with 14 bases between. DNA of the CDR3: TGTGCCAGCAGTGCGGATCAGGGTGCGGATACGCAGTATTTT. It yields the protein CASSADQGADTQYF.

V gene TRBV25-1 combines with J gene TRBJ2-7, with 8 bases matching TRBD2. CDR1 is MGHDK and CDR2 is SYGVNS in the germline V gene. With 6 bases clipped from V and 0 bases from J, the junction kept 7 bases outside the gene matches. The CDR3 contains 15 residues. The CDR3 reads CASRPPGLDSYEQYF. The DNA for the CDR3 is TGTGCCAGCAGACCTCCGGGACTAGACTCCTACGAGCAGTACTTC.

The sample holds one count of this clone. The genes are TRBV30 and TRBJ1-4, with 7 bases identical to TRBD1. The CDR3 contains 14 residues. Germline CDR1 reads GTSNPN; CDR2 reads SVGIG (reference sequence). V gave up 0 bases and J gave up 8 bases; unmatched junction bases: 6. The CDR3 is CAWSVVPGQEKLFF. CDR3 DNA sequence: TGTGCCTGGAGTGTCGTCCCGGGACAGGAAAAACTGTTTTTT.

J is TRBJ1-5 and V is TRBV2; possibly TRBD1 for D (5 bases). The length of the CDR3 is 16 residues. Germline CDR1 SNHLY, CDR2 FYNNEI. The ends were cut back, 1 base at V and 4 bases at J, with 14 bases in the middle. CDR3 DNA: TGTGCCAGCAGTGAAGGGGGCAGGCGGGGTAATCAGCCCCAGCATTTT. As protein: CASSEGGRRGNQPQHF.